A selection of T cell receptor beta chains follows, all from one sample in a study of shared clonotypes between healthy human individuals. The table came from immunoSEQ multiplex PCR; TCRdb's copy has only in-frame clones and leaves some out. The repertoire holds around 2.1 million clones, with 93% as singletons. The sequenced sample consisted of naive CD8+ T cells from PBMCs. Every receptor here comes from a man younger than 35 in good health. Some clones in this sample may be carry-over from other donors' samples. The CDR3 runs from the conserved cysteine through the conserved F or W. Each record gives: J gene, clone size, D gene, V gene, CDR3 protein, CDR3 DNA. A D gene is named only where the DNA matches it firmly. Where a row states a size, it is once, few, many or the class of an expanded clone; other rows omit it.

TRBJ2-7,-,-,TRBV5-4,CASSFESSTYEQYF,TGTGCCAGCAGCTTCGAGAGCTCAACCTACGAGCAGTACTTC
TRBJ2-2,-,-,TRBV5-6,CASSPGTGELFF,TGTGCCAGCAGCCCAGGCACCGGGGAGCTGTTTTTT
TRBJ2-7,-,-,TRBV4-1,CASSQDQASTYEQYF,TGCGCCAGCAGCCAAGATCAGGCTTCTACCTACGAGCAGTACTTC
TRBJ1-5,-,TRBD1,TRBV7-9,CASSLAPSGTDNQPQHF,TGTGCCAGCAGCTTAGCGCCTTCCGGGACAGACAATCAGCCCCAGCATTTT
TRBJ1-1,once,-,TRBV28,CASSYVRNTEAFF,TGTGCCAGCAGTTACGTAAGGAACACTGAAGCTTTCTTT
TRBJ2-5,-,TRBD2,TRBV10-3,CAISESGTSGETQYF,TGTGCCATCAGTGAGTCAGGGACTAGCGGAGAGACCCAGTACTTC
TRBJ1-1,few,-,TRBV19,CASSIDESGNTEAFF,TGTGCCAGTAGTATAGATGAGAGCGGGAACACTGAAGCTTTCTTT
TRBJ2-7,-,-,TRBV7-6,CASSLLGELWSPGYEQYF,TGTGCCAGCAGCTTATTAGGGGAGCTTTGGTCTCCCGGCTACGAGCAGTACTTC
TRBJ1-1,-,TRBD1,TRBV18,CASSPGRTGVGTEAFF,TGTGCCAGCTCCCCCGGGAGGACAGGGGTCGGCACTGAAGCTTTCTTT
TRBJ1-2,-,TRBD1,TRBV4-1,CASSRQGGGSDGYTF,TGCGCCAGCAGCCGACAGGGTGGTGGTTCGGACGGCTACACCTTC
TRBJ2-1,-,-,TRBV10-1,CASSEWAYGGNEQFF,TGCGCCAGCAGTGAGTGGGCCTACGGAGGGAATGAGCAGTTCTTC
TRBJ2-7,-,-,TRBV29-1,CSVMVWNYNEQYF,TGCAGCGTAATGGTTTGGAACTACAACGAGCAGTACTTC
TRBJ1-1,-,TRBD1,TRBV7-6,CASSLAKGAGNTEAFF,TGTGCCAGCAGCTTAGCGAAGGGGGCGGGGAACACTGAAGCTTTCTTT
TRBJ1-2,-,-,TRBV5-1,CASSLGTREGYTF,TGCGCCAGCAGCTTGGGGACGCGGGAGGGCTACACCTTC
TRBJ1-1,-,-,TRBV6-1,CASGPRDPTEAFF,TGTGCCAGCGGACCCAGGGATCCCACTGAAGCTTTCTTT
TRBJ2-7,-,-,TRBV28,CASSLSEFYYEQYF,TGTGCCAGCAGTTTATCAGAGTTTTACTACGAGCAGTACTTC
TRBJ2-7,-,TRBD1,TRBV6-1,CATFYRGIYEQYF,TGTGCCACGTTCTACAGGGGGATATACGAGCAGTACTTC
TRBJ2-7,-,-,TRBV6-6,CASSQGRAYEQYF,TGTGCCAGCAGTCAGGGACGAGCCTACGAGCAGTACTTC
TRBJ2-2,-,TRBD1,TRBV4-1,CASSPDRVTGELFF,TGCGCCAGCAGCCCCGACAGGGTGACCGGGGAGCTGTTTTTT
TRBJ1-2,-,TRBD1,TRBV6-1,CASSSDREGNYGYTF,TGTGCCAGCAGTTCCGACAGGGAGGGAAACTATGGCTACACCTTC
TRBJ1-1,once,-,TRBV28,CASGGGTEAFF,TGTGCCAGCGGGGGGGGCACTGAAGCTTTCTTT
TRBJ2-1,-,TRBD1,TRBV28,CASSLLSGQGSEQFF,TGTGCCAGCAGTTTATTGTCGGGACAGGGGAGTGAGCAGTTCTTC
TRBJ1-4,-,-,TRBV19,CASSMRLRSNEKLFF,TGTGCCAGTAGTATGAGGCTGAGGTCTAATGAAAAACTGTTTTTT
TRBJ2-1,-,-,TRBV27,CASSWGLGMNEQFF,TGTGCCAGCAGTTGGGGCTTGGGGATGAATGAGCAGTTCTTC
TRBJ1-2,-,TRBD1,TRBV4-2,CASSQDPSRDRGPAGNGYTF,TGTGCCAGCAGCCAAGATCCTTCCCGGGACAGGGGCCCCGCGGGGAATGGCTACACCTTC
TRBJ1-1,-,TRBD1,TRBV9,CASSPLQGRNTEAFF,TGTGCCAGCAGCCCTCTACAGGGGCGCAACACTGAAGCTTTCTTT
TRBJ2-7,-,-,TRBV5-6,CASSRSPGEIYEQYF,TGTGCCAGCAGCCGCTCGCCAGGGGAAATATACGAGCAGTACTTC
TRBJ2-2,-,TRBD1,TRBV5-5,CASSLGQGISGELFF,TGTGCCAGCAGCTTGGGACAGGGGATATCCGGGGAGCTGTTTTTT
TRBJ1-3,-,-,TRBV6-1,CASSERWGWGPGNTIYF,TGTGCCAGCAGTGAACGGTGGGGATGGGGTCCTGGAAACACCATATATTTT
TRBJ2-1,once,-,TRBV4-3,CASSQDSRYNEQFF,TGCGCCAGCAGCCAAGATAGCAGGTACAATGAGCAGTTCTTC
TRBJ2-2,-,-,TRBV28,CASRARRLRLARTGELFF,TGTGCCAGCAGGGCACGGCGTCTTAGGCTAGCGCGCACCGGGGAGCTGTTTTTT
TRBJ2-1,-,TRBD2,TRBV4-3,CASSQDLLAGGPNEQFF,TGCGCCAGCAGCCAGGATTTACTAGCGGGAGGGCCGAATGAGCAGTTCTTC
TRBJ2-3,-,-,TRBV27,CASSLPTSGTDTQYF,TGTGCCAGCAGTTTACCAACTTCAGGGACAGATACGCAGTATTTT
TRBJ1-2,-,TRBD1,TRBV19,CASSIEGTGSGYTF,TGTGCCAGTAGTATAGAGGGGACAGGGAGTGGCTACACCTTC
TRBJ1-1,few,-,TRBV6-5,CASSYTTGDTEAFF,TGTGCCAGCAGTTACACGACAGGCGACACTGAAGCTTTCTTT
TRBJ2-7,-,TRBD1,TRBV7-9,CASSVWSGTGSYEQYF,TGTGCCAGCAGCGTATGGTCCGGGACAGGGAGCTACGAGCAGTACTTC
TRBJ1-1,-,-,TRBV5-1,CASSHKQGNTEAFF,TGCGCCAGCAGCCACAAACAGGGGAACACTGAAGCTTTCTTT
TRBJ1-1,-,-,TRBV11-2,CASRSGGAEAFF,TGTGCCAGCAGAAGCGGCGGGGCTGAAGCTTTCTTT
TRBJ2-3,-,-,TRBV10-3,CAISEPSNPFSTDTQYF,TGTGCCATCAGTGAGCCGTCGAACCCCTTTAGCACAGATACGCAGTATTTT
TRBJ2-3,-,-,TRBV7-9,CASSLLWGESDTQYF,TGTGCCAGCAGCTTATTATGGGGGGAATCAGATACGCAGTATTTT
TRBJ2-3,-,-,TRBV5-1,CASSLVVGDQDTQYF,TGCGCCAGCAGCTTGGTTGTAGGGGATCAAGATACGCAGTATTTT
TRBJ2-7,-,-,TRBV28,CASSPRDLRAYEQYF,TGTGCCAGCAGCCCGCGGGACCTCCGGGCCTACGAGCAGTACTTC
TRBJ2-7,-,TRBD1,TRBV7-2,CASSSTTGTGDYEQYF,TGTGCCAGCAGCTCCACTACCGGGACAGGGGACTACGAGCAGTACTTC
TRBJ2-5,-,-,TRBV28,CASSLLETQETQYF,TGTGCCAGCAGTTTACTAGAGACACAAGAGACCCAGTACTTC